Listed here are 8 T cell receptor beta chains from one sample, sequenced in a study of blood T cell repertoires in COVID-19. This table comes from immunoSEQ multiplex PCR, and its TCRdb copy is limited to in-frame clones, with some not included. Here the sample spans a few hundred thousand clones, around 83% being singletons. Sequenced sample: peripheral blood. These receptors all stem from a man aged 35-49 years with acute or convalescent COVID-19.

V and J are TRBV21-1 and TRBJ2-3; TRBD2 was called by the table and not checked on the DNA. TRBV21-1 is labeled a pseudogene. The CDR3 covers 14 residues. The CDR3 bases are TGTGCCAGCAGCAAACCAGGGACTGGAGATACGCAGTATTTT. Its protein product is CASSKPGTGDTQYF.

The chain joins TRBV18 to TRBJ2-1; 10 nucleotides line up with TRBD2. This CDR3 region has 16 residues. Germline V gene lookup returns CDR1 KGHSH and CDR2 LQKENI. J gave up 5 bases and V 1 base, and 5 bases lay outside the gene matches. The chain's CDR3 is CASSPQTSGANNEQFF. The CDR3 DNA reads as TGTGCCAGCTCACCACAAACTAGCGGGGCCAACAATGAGCAGTTCTTC.

The rearrangement links TRBV10-3 to TRBJ2-2, with D unclear. Trimming took off 0 bases at V and 2 bases at J, with 4 bases between the two ends. The CDR3 length is 14 residues. Germline CDR1 and CDR2: ENHRY and SYGVKD. CDR3 in amino acids: CAISESINTGELFF. The CDR3 nucleotides are TGTGCCATCAGTGAGTCTATAAACACCGGGGAGCTGTTTTTT.

The chain employs TRBV5-4 and TRBJ2-5; D is possibly TRBD2 (6 bases). Trimming shortened V by 7 bases and J by 4 bases, and 17 bases separated the two germline ends. This CDR3 is 14 amino acids long. Germline-derived CDR1 and CDR2 are SGHNT and YYREEE (reference sequence). The CDR3 region is CASRKSGGGETQYF. The CDR3 region has the DNA TGTGCCAGCCGCAAATCCGGGGGAGGAGAGACCCAGTACTTC.

This rearrangement joins TRBV6-2 or TRBV6-3 to TRBJ1-1; possibly TRBD1 for D (6 bases). Germline lookup yields CDR1 MNHEY and CDR2 SVGEGT. Trimming removed 0 bases from V and 4 bases from J, with 12 bases in between. The length of the CDR3 is 15 residues. For the CDR3, the DNA is TGTGCCAGCAGTTACTCCCCGGGGGGCCGCACTGAAGCTTTCTTT. Protein: CASSYSPGGRTEAFF.

This rearrangement joins TRBV4-3 to TRBJ1-5; D possibly corresponds to TRBD1 (5 bases). This CDR3 comprises 16 residues. In germline, CDR1 is LGHNA, CDR2 YSLEER. Trimming removed 0 bases from V and 0 bases from J, with 9 bases in between. CDR3 coding DNA: TGCGCCAGCAGCCAAGATCAGGGTGATAGCAATCAGCCCCAGCATTTT. Translation: CASSQDQGDSNQPQHF.

The V and J genes are TRBV11-2 and TRBJ1-1; D is ambiguous. Germline V CDR1 and CDR2: SGHAT, FQNNGV. This CDR3 spans 14 amino acids. The V end was cut by 1 base, the J end by 7 bases, with 13 bases between. The CDR3 here is CASSLGGPALEAFF. The CDR3 DNA reads TGTGCCAGCAGCTTAGGAGGGCCAGCTCTTGAAGCTTTCTTT.

The V gene is TRBV28, the J gene TRBJ1-4; 9 bases agree with TRBD1. V lost 4 bases and J lost 5; bases outside the gene matches: 5. The length of the CDR3 is 15 residues. Germline V CDR1 and CDR2: MDHEN, SYDVKM. CDR3 in amino acids: CASSWLGTGNEKLFF. The CDR3 DNA is TGTGCCAGCAGTTGGTTAGGGACAGGGAATGAAAAACTGTTTTTT.